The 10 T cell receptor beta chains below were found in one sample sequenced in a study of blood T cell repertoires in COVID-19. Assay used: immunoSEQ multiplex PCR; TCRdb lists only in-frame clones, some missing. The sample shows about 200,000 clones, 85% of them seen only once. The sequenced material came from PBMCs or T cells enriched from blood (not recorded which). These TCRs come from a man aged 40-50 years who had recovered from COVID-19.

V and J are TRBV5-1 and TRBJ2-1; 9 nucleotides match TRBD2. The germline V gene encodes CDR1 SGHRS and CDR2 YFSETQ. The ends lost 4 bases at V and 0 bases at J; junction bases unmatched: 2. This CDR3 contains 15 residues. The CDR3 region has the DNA TGCGCCAGCAGCCCGACTAGCGGCTCCTACAATGAGCAGTTCTTC. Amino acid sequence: CASSPTSGSYNEQFF.

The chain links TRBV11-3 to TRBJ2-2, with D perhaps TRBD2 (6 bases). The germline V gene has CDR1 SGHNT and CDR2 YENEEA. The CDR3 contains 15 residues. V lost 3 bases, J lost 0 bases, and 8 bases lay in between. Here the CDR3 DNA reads TGTGCCAGCAGCTTTTTAGCGGCGAACACCGGGGAGCTGTTTTTT. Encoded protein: CASSFLAANTGELFF.

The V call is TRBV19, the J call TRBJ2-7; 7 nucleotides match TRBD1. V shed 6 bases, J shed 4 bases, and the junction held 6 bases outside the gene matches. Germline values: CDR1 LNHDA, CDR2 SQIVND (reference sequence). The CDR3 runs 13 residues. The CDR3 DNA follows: TGTGCCAGTAGCAAGACAGGGTGGTACGAGCAGTACTTC. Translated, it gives CASSKTGWYEQYF.

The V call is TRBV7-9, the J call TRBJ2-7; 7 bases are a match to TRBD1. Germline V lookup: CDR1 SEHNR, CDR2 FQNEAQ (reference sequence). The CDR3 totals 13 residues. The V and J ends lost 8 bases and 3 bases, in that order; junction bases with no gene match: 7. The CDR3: CASLRAGGYEQYF. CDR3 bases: TGTGCCAGCCTGAGGGCAGGGGGCTACGAGCAGTACTTC.

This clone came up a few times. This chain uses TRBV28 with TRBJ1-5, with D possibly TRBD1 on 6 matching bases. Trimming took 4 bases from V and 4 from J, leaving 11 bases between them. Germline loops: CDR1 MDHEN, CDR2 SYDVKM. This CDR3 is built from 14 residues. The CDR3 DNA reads TGTGCCAGCAGTTCCGGGACACTAAATCAGCCCCAGCATTTT. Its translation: CASSSGTLNQPQHF.

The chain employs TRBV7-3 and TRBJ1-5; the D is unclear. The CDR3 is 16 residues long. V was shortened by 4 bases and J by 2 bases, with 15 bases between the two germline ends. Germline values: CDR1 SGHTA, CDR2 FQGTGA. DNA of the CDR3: TGTGCCAGCAGCTCCCCCACATCCTGTGGCAATCAGCCCCAGCATTTT. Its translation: CASSSPTSCGNQPQHF.

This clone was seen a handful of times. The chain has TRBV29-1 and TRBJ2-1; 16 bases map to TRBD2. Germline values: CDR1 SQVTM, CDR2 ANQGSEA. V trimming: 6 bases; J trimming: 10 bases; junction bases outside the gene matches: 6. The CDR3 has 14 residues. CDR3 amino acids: CSVAGLAGGGEQFF. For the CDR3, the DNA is TGCAGCGTCGCGGGACTAGCGGGAGGGGGCGAGCAGTTCTTC.

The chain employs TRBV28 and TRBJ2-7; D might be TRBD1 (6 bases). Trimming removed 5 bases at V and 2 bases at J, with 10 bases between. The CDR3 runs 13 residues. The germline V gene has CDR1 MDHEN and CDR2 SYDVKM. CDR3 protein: CASSKTGTYEQYF. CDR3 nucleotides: TGTGCCAGCAGTAAAACAGGGACCTACGAGCAGTACTTC.

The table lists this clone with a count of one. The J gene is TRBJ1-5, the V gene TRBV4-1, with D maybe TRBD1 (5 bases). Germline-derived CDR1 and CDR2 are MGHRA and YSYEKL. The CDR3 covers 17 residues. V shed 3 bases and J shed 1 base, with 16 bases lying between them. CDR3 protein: CASSQAGPGASNQPQHF. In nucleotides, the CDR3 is TGCGCCAGCAGCCAGGCGGGGCCCGGGGCAAGCAATCAGCCCCAGCATTTT.

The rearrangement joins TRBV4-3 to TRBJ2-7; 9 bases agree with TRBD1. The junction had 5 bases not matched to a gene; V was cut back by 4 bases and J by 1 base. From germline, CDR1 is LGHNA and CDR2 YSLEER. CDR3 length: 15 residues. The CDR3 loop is CASSPGQGPSYEQYF. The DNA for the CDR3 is TGCGCCAGCAGCCCTGGACAGGGGCCTTCCTACGAGCAGTACTTC.